This T cell receptor beta chain is from a study of cytotoxic CD8 clonotypes in ibrutinib-treated CLL (dated by TCRdb to about 2021). Regarding the research as a whole: The cohort had ten to twelve relapsed/refractory and about 15 treatment-naive patients; some 17 were IGHV unmutated. Partial responses were observed in some 24 patients and complete responses in 2; after a median follow-up of roughly 72 months, remission was maintained in approximately 14 patients and progression was observed in around twelve. The response samples were drawn at a median of 12 months into treatment, with a range of roughly 6 to 40 months. Samples averaged about 260,000 productive templates and 80,000 to 100,000 productive rearrangements. Longitudinal samples were available for about 30% of the 86 trial participants. Cryopreserved peripheral blood mononuclear cells were collected at three points: before therapy, at response, and at either sustained remission or disease progression. All remission and progressive disease samples were collected while patients were still receiving ibrutinib.

The intended sense of this specimen's time point label: approximately twelve months on ibrutinib. For TCR beta library preparation, roughly 1.8 micrograms of genomic DNA was extracted from cryopreserved PBMCs. Longitudinal blood samples from CLL patients on ibrutinib monotherapy were analyzed using high-throughput TCR beta sequencing. Patients were enrolled in a phase 2 open-label single-center ibrutinib monotherapy trial. As regards this clone: Which antigen it targets is not known. A junction end diverges from the germline sequence, so it may reflect a read error.

On a MiSeq, deep resolution sequencing aimed for a depth between 1 in 1 million and 1 in 200,000 T cells, with each clonotype covered 10x on average. The immunoSEQ hsTCRB Kit was used to generate the TCR beta libraries. In the authors' own workflow: The data were analyzed with ImmunoSEQ Analyzer and ImmunoSEQ Data Assistant, and V, D and J gene assignments followed IMGT definitions. Clonality, which ranges from 0 to 1, was calculated by subtracting the normalized Shannon entropy of productive rearrangement frequencies from one. Only overrepresented clonotypes making up at least 0.05% of the repertoire of each patient were included in the public clonotype analysis. Roughly 13 age-matched healthy donor repertoires from immuneACCESS served as clonality controls. In its TCRdb copy, this immuneACCESS table keeps in-frame sequences only and misses some clones. Where compared with another copy, unresolved V genes explain less than half of these, and the others have no known cause. V and J calls and clone size are as listed in that table; D and trimming were resolved from the DNA. In all, the sample holds 200,000 to 250,000 clones, and approximately 70% of those were seen once. The ten biggest clones cover about 6% of the sample.

The CDR3 covers 15 residues, taking in both the cysteine and the phenylalanine. The sequence is cut down to CDR3 DNA, 45 bases in frame from base 1. Looking up the germline V gene yields CDR1 SQVTM and CDR2 ANQGSEA. Overall results and qualifications from the work: Clonality increased at ibrutinib response, stayed stable in sustained remission, and fell back toward baseline at progression. Lymph node repertoires were not examined, and the timing of sampling was not matched between patients in sustained remission and those whose disease progressed. At baseline, clonality was higher than in age-matched healthy donors and showed a strong correlation with circulating CD8+ T-cell counts. Public clonotypes were rare and either shrank or stayed stable during treatment, and the rise in clonality at ibrutinib response reflected expansion of private clonotypes.

The receptor was isolated from a human donor with chronic lymphocytic leukemia. The chain is encoded by TRBV29-1 joined to TRBJ2-3, with TRBD2 matching 7 junction bases. Sample: PBMCs, taken after 12 months of ibrutinib treatment. DNA sequence: TGCAGCGTAGAAGGTGTGGGGGGGGATGGAGATACGCAGTATTTT. This is translated as CSVEGVGGDGDTQYF.